Presented here are 5 T cell receptor beta chains from one specimen sequenced in a study of blood T cells in healthy people across ages. It was with a sample-barcoded 5' primer and a J-beta primer mix that a second PCR of about 6 to 11 cycles was run. TCRdb itself ran the 5' RACE reads through MiXCR, one entry per CDR3 protein. The table lists about 940,000 distinct CDR3 sequences, 40% to 60% of them singletons, with around an eighth in the top ten. Sequenced material: blood. The receptors originated from a man aged 25 to 40 in good health.

This chain connects TRBV29-1 to TRBJ2-7; TRBD1 aligns across 7 bases. Germline trimming cut 7 bases from V and 1 base from J; bases unmatched to any gene: 4. The CDR3 contains 12 residues. The germline V gene has CDR1 SQVTM and CDR2 ANQGSEA. CDR3 sequence: CSAGDRSYEQYF. The CDR3 DNA reads TGCAGCGCCGGGGACAGATCCTACGAGCAGTACTTC.

The chain recombines TRBV20-1 with TRBJ1-5; D gene unclear. V lost 0 bases and J lost 0, with 9 bases in between. The CDR3 loop spans 15 amino acids. The V gene's germline CDR1 is DFQATT and CDR2 SNEGSKA (reference sequence). DNA of the CDR3: TGCAGTGCTAGAGATCGGGCTTATAGCAATCAGCCCCAGCATTTT. Protein product: CSARDRAYSNQPQHF.

This clonotype has just a few counts. V and J are TRBV11-1 and TRBJ2-3; the match to TRBD2 covers 7 bases. The V gene end was trimmed by 5 bases and the J gene end by 6 bases; junction bases not matched to a gene: 5. This CDR3 has 13 residues. Per germline, CDR1 SGHAT and CDR2 FQDESV (reference sequence). As DNA, the CDR3 is TGTGCCAGCAGCCAAACCGGGGGGGATACGCAGTATTTT. It specifies CASSQTGGDTQYF.

This clonotype was detected only a few times. CDR3 sequence: CASSQLAGKDTQYF. DNA of the CDR3: TGTGCCAGCAGCCAATTAGCGGGTAAAGATACGCAGTATTTT. The chain recombines TRBV3-1 with TRBJ2-3; 7 bases align to TRBD2. Germline V lookup: CDR1 LGHDT, CDR2 YNNKEL (reference sequence). J was trimmed by 5 bases and V by 2 bases; bases with no gene match: 4. CDR3 length equals 14 residues.

The rearrangement uses TRBV4-1 and TRBJ2-3; tentative D call: TRBD1 (6 bases). CDR1 MGHRA and CDR2 YSYEKL come from the germline V gene. The CDR3 has 18 amino acids. V gave up 4 bases and J gave up 0 bases, with 20 bases separating them. The CDR3 DNA sequence: TGCGCCAGCAGCCTCCTTAGCACAGGGAGTCTTAGCACAGATACGCAGTATTTT. It specifies CASSLLSTGSLSTDTQYF.